These 19 T cell receptor beta chains originate from one sample sequenced in a study of shared clonotypes between healthy human individuals (dated by TCRdb to between 2020 and 2021). Libraries came from the immunoSEQ multiplex PCR assay. Sourced from immuneACCESS, this table was stored by TCRdb with only in-frame sequences that have V and J called. A share of the clones is absent; for the studies checked, an unresolved V gene accounts for under half, and the remainder has no known explanation. The sample table lists 150,000 to 200,000 clones, approximately 92% of them with a count of one. The ten largest clones represent 0.067% of the sample. Material for sequencing was naive CD4+ T cells sorted from blood. Interpreted using the paper, the cell subset or site label stands for: CD45RA+ positively selected. The receptors shown here come from a woman aged 25 to 39 in good health.

This chain links TRBV6-1 with TRBJ2-7, with D tentatively TRBD1 or TRBD2 (6 bases each). V was cut by 8 bases and J by 0 bases, with 14 bases left in between. CDR1 and CDR2 (germline): MNHNS, SASEGT. The CDR3 covers 14 residues. The CDR3 is CASHEGGISYEQYF. CDR3 in DNA: TGTGCCAGCCACGAAGGGGGGATCTCCTACGAGCAGTACTTC.

This clone was seen a single time. This chain connects TRBV25-1 to TRBJ2-7; no clear D gene. The CDR3 length is 14 residues. Germline lookup yields CDR1 MGHDK and CDR2 SYGVNS. Deletions cut 1 base from V and 1 base from J, with 8 bases between. The CDR3 DNA is TGTGCCAGCAGTGAATCTATGGTATCCTACGAGCAGTACTTC. Encoded protein: CASSESMVSYEQYF.

This chain joins TRBV30 and TRBJ1-6, with D unclear. Trimming removed 0 bases from V and 7 bases from J, with 10 bases in between. CDR3 length equals 14 residues. Per the germline V gene, CDR1 is GTSNPN and CDR2 is SVGIG (reference sequence). The CDR3 loop reads CAWSVFVENSPLHF. DNA of the CDR3: TGTGCCTGGAGTGTTTTTGTAGAGAATTCACCCCTCCACTTT.

The chain couples TRBV29-1 to TRBJ2-7; 8 bases align to TRBD1. V lost 6 bases to trimming and J lost 3 bases; unmatched junction nucleotides: 7. This CDR3 is 13 amino acids long. The germline gives CDR1 SQVTM, CDR2 ANQGSEA. The CDR3 here is CSVLTGVNYEQYF. The CDR3 bases are TGCAGCGTCCTGACAGGGGTCAACTACGAGCAGTACTTC.

V gene TRBV28 combines with J gene TRBJ2-5, with D perhaps TRBD2 (5 bases). With the DNA end fitting TRBJ2-7 better, the J assignment may be wrong. Germline lookup yields CDR1 MDHEN and CDR2 SYDVKM. The CDR3 runs 17 residues. CDR3 sequence reads: CASSSAPPGSISYEQYF. The CDR3, as DNA: TGTGCCAGCAGTTCAGCCCCCCCGGGAAGCATCTCCTACGAGCAGTACTTC.

The chain carries TRBV19 and TRBJ2-7; 7 nucleotides match TRBD1. CDR1 is LNHDA and CDR2 is SQIVND in the germline V gene (reference sequence). The CDR3 loop spans 16 amino acids. V shed 5 bases, J shed 6 bases, and the junction held 16 bases outside the gene matches. DNA of the CDR3: TGTGCCAGTAGTTCTCCGGGGACGACAGGGTCGGGCGAGCAGTACTTC. This codes for CASSSPGTTGSGEQYF.

The J gene is TRBJ2-7, the V gene TRBV5-5; 9 positions match TRBD1. The CDR3 runs 15 residues. In germline, CDR1 is SGHKS, CDR2 YYEKEE (reference sequence). V trimming: 4 bases; J trimming: 7 bases; junction bases outside the gene matches: 12. The CDR3 protein is CASSASPGQGREQYF. For the CDR3, the DNA is TGTGCCAGCAGCGCCTCCCCGGGACAGGGAAGAGAGCAGTACTTC.

Turning to this clone: Other DNA sequences in this specimen translate into the identical CDR3. The chain uses TRBV5-1 and TRBJ1-2, with D possibly TRBD1 on 5 matching bases. The V gene's germline CDR1 is SGHRS and CDR2 YFSETQ. Trimming removed 0 bases from V and 6 bases from J, with 6 bases in between. The CDR3 runs 12 residues. The CDR3 DNA reads TGCGCCAGCAGCTTGGCCAGGGATGGCTACACCTTC. Translation gives CASSLARDGYTF.

J is TRBJ2-5 and V is TRBV29-1; perhaps TRBD2 as D (5 bases). Germline-derived CDR1 and CDR2 are SQVTM and ANQGSEA. The V and J ends lost 5 bases and 3 bases respectively, with 13 bases between them. The CDR3 has 13 amino acids. CDR3 region: CSVRGQVEETQYF. The CDR3 region has the DNA TGCAGCGTTCGCGGGCAGGTCGAAGAGACCCAGTACTTC.

The chain carries TRBV28 and TRBJ2-7; no clear D. This CDR3 is 14 amino acids long. V lost 8 bases to trimming and J lost 6 bases, with 20 bases between them. CDR1 and CDR2 (germline): MDHEN, SYDVKM. CDR3: CASRNGPSFGEQYF. DNA of the CDR3: TGTGCCAGCCGAAATGGGCCCTCGTTTGGCGAGCAGTACTTC.

The chain uses TRBV10-3 and TRBJ2-7, with TRBD2 identical over 11 bases. V dropped 5 bases and J dropped 3; count of bases not matched to a gene: 3. This CDR3 comprises 14 residues. The germline CDR1 and CDR2 sequences are ENHRY and SYGVKD. CDR3 region: CAISQGTSGYEQYF. The CDR3 nucleotides read TGTGCCATCAGTCAAGGGACTAGCGGCTACGAGCAGTACTTC.

This chain connects TRBV29-1 to TRBJ2-5; D unresolved. The germline gives CDR1 SQVTM, CDR2 ANQGSEA. V dropped 6 bases and J dropped 5 bases, with 16 bases sitting between them. This CDR3 is built from 13 residues. The CDR3 DNA sequence: TGCAGCGTCGTGCGTATGCACGGGGAGACCCAGTACTTC. It is translated as CSVVRMHGETQYF.

DNA of the CDR3: TGTGCCACCAGCGGATACCAGGGGGCGAGGGATGGCTACACCTTC. Translating it yields CATSGYQGARDGYTF. The rearrangement joins TRBV15 to TRBJ1-2; 8 bases are shared with TRBD1. The CDR3 sequence is 15 residues long. Per germline, CDR1 LNHNV and CDR2 YYDKDF (reference sequence). V gave up 5 bases and J gave up 6 bases; unmatched junction bases: 11.

This clone was recorded a few times. J is TRBJ2-7 and V is TRBV2; D perhaps matches TRBD1 (5 bases). The CDR3 length is 16 residues. CDR1 and CDR2 from the germline V gene are SNHLY and FYNNEI. Trimming left V 3 bases short and J 0 bases short, with 15 bases between. The CDR3 here is CASSEVGRTTSYEQYF. The DNA of the CDR3 is TGTGCCAGCAGTGAGGTTGGGCGGACAACCTCCTACGAGCAGTACTTC.

This clone was found once. The V gene is TRBV6-5, the J gene TRBJ2-7; 7 bases line up with TRBD1. V was pared by 4 bases and J by 3 bases, with 0 bases of the junction left unmatched. Germline V CDR1 and CDR2: MNHEY, SVGAGI. This CDR3 is 12 amino acids long. DNA of the CDR3: TGTGCCAGCAGTTGGGACAGCTACGAGCAGTACTTC. This gives the protein CASSWDSYEQYF.

A note on this clone: Other DNA sequences within the sample encode an identical CDR3. The chain combines TRBV19 with TRBJ2-1; 15 bases fit TRBD2. Germline V CDR1 and CDR2: LNHDA, SQIVND (reference sequence). This CDR3 comprises 16 residues. V shed 3 bases and J 7 bases; nucleotides not matched to a gene: 4. The DNA of the CDR3 is TGTGCCAGTAGTATCTCGGGGACTAGCGGGAGGAATGAGCAGTTCTTC. Protein: CASSISGTSGRNEQFF.

The rearrangement uses TRBV7-9 and TRBJ2-5; 11 nucleotides align to TRBD2. Trimming removed 1 base from V and 4 bases from J; junction bases left unmatched: 14. Germline loops: CDR1 SEHNR, CDR2 FQNEAQ (reference sequence). The CDR3 is 19 amino acids. The DNA for the CDR3 is TGTGCCAGCAGCTTAGGTGTGCTAGCGGGAGGCCTTCTCCCAGAGACCCAGTACTTC. Translating gives CASSLGVLAGGLLPETQYF.

Only one count was recorded for this clone. The V and J genes are TRBV7-9 and TRBJ2-3; TRBD2 matches 14 bases. This CDR3 has 15 amino acids. Germline CDR1 is SEHNR and CDR2 is FQNEAQ (reference sequence). The junction had 7 bases not matched to a gene; V was cut back by 5 bases and J by 9 bases. The DNA for the CDR3 is TGTGCCAGCAGCAAAAGACTAGCGGGAGGGCCGACGCAGTATTTT. Its translation: CASSKRLAGGPTQYF.

This chain links TRBV29-1 with TRBJ2-3; D uncertain. Trimming cost V 3 bases and J 3 bases, with 7 bases left between them. Germline V gene data show CDR1 as SQVTM and CDR2 as ANQGSEA. CDR3 length equals 12 residues. In nucleotides, the CDR3 is TGCAGCGTTGATATACCGACAGATACGCAGTATTTT. Its translation: CSVDIPTDTQYF.